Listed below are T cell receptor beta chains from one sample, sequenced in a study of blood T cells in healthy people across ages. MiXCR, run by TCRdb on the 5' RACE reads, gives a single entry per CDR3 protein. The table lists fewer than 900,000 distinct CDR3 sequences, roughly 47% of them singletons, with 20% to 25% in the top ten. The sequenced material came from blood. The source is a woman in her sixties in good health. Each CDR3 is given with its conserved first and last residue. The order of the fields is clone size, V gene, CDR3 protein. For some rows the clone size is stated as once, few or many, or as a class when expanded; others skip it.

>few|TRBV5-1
CASSLESGTGKVTQYF
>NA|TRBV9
CASSPRLAGATNEQFF
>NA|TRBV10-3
CAISEAREGDETQYF
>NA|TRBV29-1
CSVGSRIVSYNEQFF
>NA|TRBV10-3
CAVSEVKAADNSPLHF
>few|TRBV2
CASSGQGQLQETQYF
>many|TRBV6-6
CASSYRQPATNEKLFF
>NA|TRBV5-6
CASRRPSGNEQYF
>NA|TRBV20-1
CSAGLAGGYNEQYF
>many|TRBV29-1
CSLLGGDVGTDTQYF
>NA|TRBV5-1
CASSSMGATNEKLFF
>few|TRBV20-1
CSAVQGAEQYF
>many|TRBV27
CASSLWGTSEQYF
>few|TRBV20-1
CSATRTEAFF
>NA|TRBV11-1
CASSLASSYDEQYF
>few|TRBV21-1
CASSKPFGTGGYEQYF
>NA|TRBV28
CASSLSRGYTDTQYF
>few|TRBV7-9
CASSLTGLNYEQYF
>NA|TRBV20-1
CSARDGLRTSGLEQYF
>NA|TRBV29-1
CSVVSDSNEKLFF
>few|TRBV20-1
CSARDLKGIYNEQFF
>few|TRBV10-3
CAISTQGAAYEQYF